The 28 T cell receptor beta chains presented below share a single source sample, sequenced in a study of blood T cell repertoires in COVID-19. Clones were read by immunoSEQ multiplex PCR, and TCRdb kept only the in-frame ones, dropping some. The repertoire consists of 250,000 or so clones, with around 89% occurring once and the leading ten covering roughly 8.6%. Input material: PBMCs or T cells enriched from blood (not recorded which). Receptors originate from a middle-aged man who had recovered from COVID-19.

The genes are TRBV28 and TRBJ2-3; TRBD2 matches at 12 bases. The germline gives CDR1 MDHEN, CDR2 SYDVKM. V lost 5 bases, J lost 0 bases, and 12 bases stayed unmatched. The CDR3 runs to 19 residues. CDR3 nucleotide sequence: TGTGCCAGCAGTCTTCCTAGCGGGAGGGCCCACCCTAGCACAGATACGCAGTATTTT. It translates to CASSLPSGRAHPSTDTQYF.

This chain connects TRBV19 to TRBJ1-5, with TRBD1 matching over 9 bases. Germline CDR1 reads LNHDA; CDR2 reads SQIVND (reference sequence). After removal of 5 bases from V and 5 bases from J, the junction contained 10 bases not matched to a gene. CDR3 size: 16 residues. In DNA form, the CDR3 reads TGTGCCAGTAGTGGAACCGACAGGGGGGTGTATCAGCCCCAGCATTTT. Amino acid sequence: CASSGTDRGVYQPQHF.

This chain joins TRBV2 and TRBJ1-1, with 9 bases lining up with TRBD1. Germline V gene data show CDR1 as SNHLY and CDR2 as FYNNEI. The junction had 14 bases not matched to a gene; V was cut back by 6 bases and J by 0 bases. CDR3 length: 18 amino acids. CDR3 amino acids: CASSETGGDNLVNTEAFF. The CDR3 bases are TGTGCCAGCAGCGAAACAGGGGGCGATAATCTGGTGAACACTGAAGCTTTCTTT.

The J gene is TRBJ2-3, the V gene TRBV20-1, with 7 bases lining up with TRBD2. Germline V gene sequence: CDR1 DFQATT, CDR2 SNEGSKA (reference sequence). The junction had 9 bases not matched to a gene; V was cut back by 6 bases and J by 0 bases. The CDR3 contains 15 residues. CDR3 in amino acids: CSASLSGASTDTQYF. The CDR3 coding sequence is TGCAGTGCCAGTCTAAGCGGGGCTAGCACAGATACGCAGTATTTT.

The gene calls are TRBV5-8 and TRBJ2-1; D remains ambiguous. Looked up from germline, CDR1 is SGHTS and CDR2 is YDEGEE. Trimming removed 1 base at V and 6 bases at J, with 11 bases between. This CDR3 has 14 amino acids. The CDR3 DNA reads as TGTGCCAGCAGCTTGATGGGCTTACGCAATGAGCAGTTCTTC. This sequence encodes CASSLMGLRNEQFF.

This chain connects TRBV29-1 to TRBJ1-2; 8 bases map to TRBD1. The CDR3 runs to 13 residues. Germline lookup yields CDR1 SQVTM and CDR2 ANQGSEA. V was clipped by 5 bases and J by 8 bases; unmatched bases: 10. The CDR3 region has the DNA TGCAGCGTTTTGGAAACAGGGGGTAGAGGCTACACCTTC. It specifies CSVLETGGRGYTF.

This rearrangement joins TRBV5-1 to TRBJ2-2; tentative D call: TRBD1 (6 bases). Trimming removed 0 bases from V and 4 bases from J, with 10 bases in between. Germline CDR1 and CDR2: SGHRS and YFSETQ. This CDR3 region has 15 residues. The CDR3 loop reads CASSLGVTGTGELFF. CDR3 DNA sequence: TGCGCCAGCAGCTTGGGGGTGACAGGCACCGGGGAGCTGTTTTTT. Variable domain in full (rest from reference TRBV5-1 and TRBJ2-2): KAGVTQTPRYLIKTRGQQVTLSCSPISGHRSVSWYQQTPGQGLQFLFEYFSETQRNKGNFPGRFSGRQFSNSRSEMNVSTLELGDSALYLCASSLGVTGTGELFFGEGSRLTVL.

The genes are TRBV18 and TRBJ1-5; D is uncertain. V gave up 4 bases and J gave up 1 base, with 17 bases separating them. The germline gives CDR1 KGHSH, CDR2 LQKENI. This CDR3 region has 17 residues. CDR3 sequence (DNA): TGTGCCAGCTCACACCCGGGAGGTCGACGAAGCAATCAGCCCCAGCATTTT. It translates to CASSHPGGRRSNQPQHF.

This clone was detected only once. The chain combines TRBV7-3 with TRBJ2-1, with TRBD2 matching over 7 bases. V was clipped by 2 bases and J by 0 bases; unmatched bases: 1. The CDR3 loop spans 15 amino acids. CDR1 is SGHTA, CDR2 FQGTGA, per germline. CDR3 region: CASSLWGGSYNEQFF. In DNA, the CDR3 is TGTGCCAGCAGCTTATGGGGGGGCTCCTACAATGAGCAGTTCTTC.

The chain employs TRBV6-5 and TRBJ1-2; D is undetermined. This CDR3 spans 15 amino acids. V lost 5 bases and J 4 bases, leaving 17 bases between the germline ends. The germline CDR1 and CDR2 sequences are MNHEY and SVGAGI. The CDR3 bases are TGTGCCAGCAGTCCCTTGGACCGGGCGGGCTATGGCTACACCTTC. It translates to CASSPLDRAGYGYTF.

V is TRBV18 and J is TRBJ1-4; D unclear. Trimming cost V 3 bases and J 13 bases, with 9 bases left between them. CDR3 size: 11 residues. Germline values: CDR1 KGHSH, CDR2 LQKENI. This CDR3 reads CASSPGGILFF. In DNA form, the CDR3 reads TGTGCCAGCTCACCGGGAGGTATACTGTTTTTT.

This clone was seen a single time. As DNA, the CDR3 is TGTGCCAGCAGTTTATTAGGGGTGGAGACCCAGTACTTC. It is translated as CASSLLGVETQYF. The chain couples TRBV27 to TRBJ2-5; possible D gene TRBD1, 5 bases. The germline V gene has CDR1 MNHEY and CDR2 SMNVEV (reference sequence). There are 13 residues in the CDR3. The ends were cut back, 1 base at V and 5 bases at J, with 8 bases in the middle.

The rearrangement joins TRBV11-2 to TRBJ1-1, with D possibly being TRBD1 (5 bases). The CDR3 is made up of 13 amino acids. CDR1 and CDR2 (germline): SGHAT, FQNNGV. The ends were cut back, 1 base at V and 9 bases at J, with 12 bases in the middle. As DNA, the CDR3 is TGTGCCAGCAGCTTAGGGGCCGGGGGTAAAGCTTTCTTT. Translation gives CASSLGAGGKAFF.

The V gene is TRBV7-9, the J gene TRBJ2-7; 9 bases fit TRBD2. The germline V gene encodes CDR1 SEHNR and CDR2 FQNEAQ (reference sequence). V was pared by 1 base and J by 3 bases, with 4 bases of the junction left unmatched. CDR3 length equals 15 residues. The DNA of the CDR3 is TGTGCCAGCAGCTTAGGCGGGGGGGCCATCTACGAGCAGTACTTC. Translated, it gives CASSLGGGAIYEQYF.

This sequence joins TRBV5-4 and TRBJ2-7; tentative D call: TRBD1 (7 bases). CDR1 is SGHNT, CDR2 YYREEE, per germline (reference sequence). Trimming cost V 3 bases and J 3 bases, with 13 bases left between them. The CDR3 contains 14 residues. CDR3 nucleotides: TGTGCCAGCAGCTGGGGGGACAGAGGCTACGAGCAGTACTTC. It translates to CASSWGDRGYEQYF. Together with reference TRBV5-4 and TRBJ2-7, the CDR3 gives the full variable domain: ETGVTQSPTHLIKTRGQQVTLRCSSQSGHNTVSWYQQALGQGPQFIFQYYREEENGRGNFPPRFSGLQFPNYSSELNVNALELDDSALYLCASSWGDRGYEQYFGPGTRLTVT.

As concerns this clone: A junction end diverges from the germline sequence, so it may reflect a read error. The chain joins TRBV3-1 (or the pseudogene TRBV3-2) to TRBJ1-2, with a weak D call TRBD1 (6 bases). The CDR3 runs 11 residues. Germline V lookup: CDR1 LGHDT, CDR2 YNNKEL (reference sequence). The CDR3 sequence is CASSQYGQNNF. The CDR3 DNA reads as TGTGCCAGCAGCCAATACGGACAGAACAATTTC.

This clone was counted between two and nine times. The V and J genes are TRBV29-1 and TRBJ1-2; 9 bases agree with TRBD1. The length of the CDR3 is 14 residues. In germline, CDR1 is SQVTM, CDR2 ANQGSEA. The junction had 7 bases not matched to a gene; V was cut back by 1 base and J by 7 bases. The CDR3 loop is CSVEGDRVGSGYTF. The CDR3 coding sequence is TGCAGCGTTGAAGGGGACAGGGTAGGCTCTGGCTACACCTTC.

The chain employs TRBV4-1 and TRBJ1-3, with 7 bases matching TRBD1. CDR1 MGHRA and CDR2 YSYEKL come from the germline V gene. This CDR3 comprises 17 residues. The J segment lost 2 bases and the V segment lost 0 bases, leaving 7 bases of the junction unmatched. The CDR3, as DNA: TGCGCCAGCAGCCAAGAATCGAGGGGGCTCACTGGAAACACCATATATTTT. Amino acid sequence: CASSQESRGLTGNTIYF.

The J gene is TRBJ1-5, the V gene TRBV7-2; no clear D. The CDR3 length is 15 residues. CDR1 is SGHTA and CDR2 is FQGNSA in the germline V gene. Deletions cut 1 base from V and 1 base from J, with 8 bases between. CDR3 DNA sequence: TGTGCCAGCAGCTTAGTAGCGGGGAGCAATCAGCCCCAGCATTTT. Its translation is CASSLVAGSNQPQHF. Full variable domain (remainder filled in from reference TRBV7-2 and TRBJ1-5): GAGVSQSPSNKVTEKGKDVELRCDPISGHTALYWYRQSLGQGLEFLIYFQGNSAPDKSGLPSDRFSAERTGGSVSTLTIQRTQQEDSAVYLCASSLVAGSNQPQHFGDGTRLSIL.

The rearrangement joins TRBV15 to TRBJ2-3; D is possibly TRBD2 (5 bases). The V gene's germline CDR1 is LNHNV and CDR2 YYDKDF (reference sequence). Deletions cut 0 bases from V and 2 bases from J, with 12 bases between. The CDR3 has 16 residues. The CDR3 protein is CATSRDSDYPTDTQYF. The CDR3 DNA reads as TGTGCCACCAGCAGAGATTCCGACTACCCCACAGATACGCAGTATTTT.

The V and J genes are TRBV5-8 and TRBJ1-5, with 7 bases matching TRBD1. J gave up 9 bases and V 7 bases, and 16 bases lay outside the gene matches. Per germline, CDR1 SGHTS and CDR2 YDEGEE. The CDR3 extends over 15 amino acids. The DNA of the CDR3 is TGTGCCAGCTCCCGGGACAGCGCAAAGGGAAGGCCCCAGCATTTT. Its translation is CASSRDSAKGRPQHF.

This rearrangement joins TRBV28 to TRBJ2-1, with 8 nucleotides matching TRBD2. CDR1 and CDR2 from the germline V gene are MDHEN and SYDVKM. Trimming at V came to 4 bases and at J to 4 bases, leaving 9 bases not matched to a gene. The CDR3 is 16 amino acids. CDR3 loop: CASSSPSGLGYNEQFF. In nucleotides, the CDR3 is TGTGCCAGCAGTTCCCCTAGCGGGTTGGGGTACAATGAGCAGTTCTTC.

This chain links TRBV30 with TRBJ2-1; unclear D gene. Per the germline V gene, CDR1 is GTSNPN and CDR2 is SVGIG (reference sequence). CDR3 length: 11 amino acids. With 1 base removed from V and 6 bases from J, the gap between germline ends came to 4 bases. CDR3 protein: CAWSALNEQFF. The CDR3 DNA reads as TGTGCCTGGAGTGCTCTCAATGAGCAGTTCTTC.

The rearrangement uses TRBV18 and TRBJ2-7; the D is unclear. CDR1 is KGHSH, CDR2 LQKENI, per germline. V was pared by 3 bases and J by 4 bases, with 7 bases between. The CDR3 length is 12 residues. As DNA, the CDR3 is TGTGCCAGCTCACCGTACGGGTACGAGCAGTACTTC. It codes for CASSPYGYEQYF.

CDR3 sequence: CASRSRDRVSPETQYF. CDR3 nucleotides: TGTGCCAGCAGGTCGAGAGACAGAGTCTCCCCAGAGACCCAGTACTTC. This chain uses TRBV11-2 with TRBJ2-5; TRBD1 is a possible D gene (5 bases). This CDR3 region has 16 residues. V lost 6 bases to trimming and J lost 4 bases, with 21 bases between them. The germline V gene encodes CDR1 SGHAT and CDR2 FQNNGV.

V is TRBV4-1 and J is TRBJ1-2; D gene ambiguous. The V gene's germline CDR1 is MGHRA and CDR2 YSYEKL. This CDR3 is 17 amino acids long. The V end lost 9 bases, the J end lost 0 bases, and 23 bases lay between the germline ends. As DNA, the CDR3 is TGCGCCAGGATTATGCGGCAGAATATACCAGCTAACTATGGCTACACCTTC. Its protein product is CARIMRQNIPANYGYTF.

For this clone: A read error may produce the germline difference seen at one junction end. The V call is TRBV29-1, the J call TRBJ1-2; 11 bases align to TRBD1. CDR3 length equals 13 residues. Germline CDR1 and CDR2: SQVTM and ANQGSEA. CDR3 sequence (DNA): TGCAGCGTGACGGTACGGGGACAGGGGGACTTTGCCTTC. It codes for CSVTVRGQGDFAF.

The V gene is TRBV2, the J gene TRBJ2-7, with 8 bases fitting TRBD1. Germline-derived CDR1 and CDR2 are SNHLY and FYNNEI. CDR3 length equals 15 residues. The V gene end was trimmed by 5 bases and the J gene end by 3 bases; junction bases not matched to a gene: 9. The DNA for the CDR3 is TGTGCCAGCAGTTCCCGGGACAGGATCGTCTACGAGCAGTACTTC. This gives the protein CASSSRDRIVYEQYF.